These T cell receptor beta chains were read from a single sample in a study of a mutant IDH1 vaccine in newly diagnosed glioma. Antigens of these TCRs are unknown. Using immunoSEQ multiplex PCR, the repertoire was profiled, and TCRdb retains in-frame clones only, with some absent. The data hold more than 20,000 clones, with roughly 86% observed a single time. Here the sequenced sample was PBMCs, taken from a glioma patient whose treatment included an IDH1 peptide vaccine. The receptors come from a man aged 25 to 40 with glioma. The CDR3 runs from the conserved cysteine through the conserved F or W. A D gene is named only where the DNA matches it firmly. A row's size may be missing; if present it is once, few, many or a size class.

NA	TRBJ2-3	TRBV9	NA	TGTGCCAGCAGCGTAGTAGAGGGCCGCACAGATACGCAGTATTTT	CASSVVEGRTDTQYF
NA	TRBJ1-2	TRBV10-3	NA	TGTGCCATTCTCATGGGGCAGGCTAACTATGGCTACACCTTC	CAILMGQANYGYTF
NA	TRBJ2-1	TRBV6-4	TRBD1	TGTGCCAGCAGTGACTCGGCAGGGGGCCTCGATGAGCAGTTCTTC	CASSDSAGGLDEQFF
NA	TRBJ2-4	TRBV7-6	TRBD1	TGTGCCAGCAGCGTGGGACAGGGGAACATTCAGTACTTC	CASSVGQGNIQYF
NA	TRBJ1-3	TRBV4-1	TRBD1	TGCGCCAGCAGCCAAGAGGGCCAGGGGGTTGGAAACACCATATATTTT	CASSQEGQGVGNTIYF
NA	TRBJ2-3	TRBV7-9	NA	TGTGCCAGCAGCTTATGGCCTGATACGCAGTATTTT	CASSLWPDTQYF
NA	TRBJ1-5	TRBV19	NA	TGTGCCAGTAGTATAGATGAAGACCGGAGAGCCCAGCATTTT	CASSIDEDRRAQHF
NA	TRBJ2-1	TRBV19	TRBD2	TGTGCCAGTACACCGGGGGGCTCCTACAATGAGCAGTTCTTC	CASTPGGSYNEQFF
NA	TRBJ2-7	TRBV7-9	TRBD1	TGTGCCAGCAGCTTGGACAGGGCCTCCTACGAGCAGTACTTC	CASSLDRASYEQYF
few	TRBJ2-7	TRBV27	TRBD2	TGTGCCAGCTCCGGGACTAGCGAAGGCGAGCAGTACTTC	CASSGTSEGEQYF
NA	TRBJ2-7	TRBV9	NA	TGTGCCAGCAGCACCGGAGAGGGATTGATCGAGCAGTACTTC	CASSTGEGLIEQYF
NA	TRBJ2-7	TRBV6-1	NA	TGTGCCAGCAGTGGACAGGGAGGTTCCTACGAGCAGTACTTC	CASSGQGGSYEQYF
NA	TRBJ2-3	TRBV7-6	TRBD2	TGTGCCAGCAGCCCCGGACTAGCAGGAGATACGCAGTATTTT	CASSPGLAGDTQYF
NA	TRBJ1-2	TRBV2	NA	TGTGCCAGCAGTGAATGGGGGCCTAACTATGGCTACACCTTC	CASSEWGPNYGYTF
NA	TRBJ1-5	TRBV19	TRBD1	TGTGCCAGTAGTATAGGGCCTGGGACAGGGCATCAGCCCCAGCATTTT	CASSIGPGTGHQPQHF
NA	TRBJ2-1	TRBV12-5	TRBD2	TGTGCTAGTGGCCCGGGACTAGCGGTTTACAATGAGCAGTTCTTC	CASGPGLAVYNEQFF
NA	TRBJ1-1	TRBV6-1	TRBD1	TGTGCCAGCAGAGTACAGGGGGTAGGGACTGAAGCTTTCTTT	CASRVQGVGTEAFF
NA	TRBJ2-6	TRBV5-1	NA	TGCGCCACCACAACAGGGACTGGGGCCAACGTCCTGACTTTC	CATTTGTGANVLTF
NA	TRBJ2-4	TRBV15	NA	TGTGCCACCAGCAGAACTTTCGCGCAGGGGTCGCACATTCAGTACTTC	CATSRTFAQGSHIQYF
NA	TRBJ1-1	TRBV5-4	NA	TGTGCCAGCAGCTTAGACAGTTTCAGGAACACTGAAGCTTTCTTT	CASSLDSFRNTEAFF
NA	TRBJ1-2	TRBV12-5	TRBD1	TGTGCTAGTGGTTTGGTACTCGTGGGACAGGGGCATTCTAACTATGGCTACACCTTC	CASGLVLVGQGHSNYGYTF
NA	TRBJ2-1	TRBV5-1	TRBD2	TGCGCCAGCAGCCTGGAAGCCTTAGCGGGAGAGCAGTTCTTC	CASSLEALAGEQFF
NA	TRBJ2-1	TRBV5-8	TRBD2	TGTGCCAGCAGCTTGGAGCGGGAGAGTTCCTACAATGAGCAGTTCTTC	CASSLERESSYNEQFF
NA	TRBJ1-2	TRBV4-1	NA	TGCGCCAGCAGCCAAGGTGCCCCTGGGGGCTATGGCTACACCTTC	CASSQGAPGGYGYTF
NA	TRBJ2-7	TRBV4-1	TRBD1	TGCGCCAGCAGCCGGAATGACCCCACAGGGGGAGGTTACGAGCAGTACTTC	CASSRNDPTGGGYEQYF
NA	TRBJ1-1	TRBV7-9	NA	TGTGCCAGCAGCTTAGCGTTGCCGGGACCGTCTAATTTGAACACTGAAGCTTTCTTT	CASSLALPGPSNLNTEAFF
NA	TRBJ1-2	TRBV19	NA	TGTGCCAGTAGTATACGGGACAAGAGGTATGGCTACACCTTC	CASSIRDKRYGYTF
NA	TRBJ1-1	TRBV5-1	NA	TGCGCCAGCAGCTTGGCGGGACAGAACACTGAAGCTTTCTTT	CASSLAGQNTEAFF
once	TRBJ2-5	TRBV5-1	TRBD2	TGCGCCAGCAGCTTGGTCAGCGGGAGCGAGACCCAGTACTTC	CASSLVSGSETQYF
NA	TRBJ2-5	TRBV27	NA	TGTGCCAGCAGTTTATCGGCCCTTAGGGAGACCCAGTACTTC	CASSLSALRETQYF
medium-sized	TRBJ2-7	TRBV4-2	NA	TGTGCCAGCAGCCAAGATCGGGACTCGTACTACGAGCAGTACTTC	CASSQDRDSYYEQYF
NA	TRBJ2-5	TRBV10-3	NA	TGTGCCATCAGTGAGTCGGGGACCTTCGGCGAGACCCAGTACTTC	CAISESGTFGETQYF
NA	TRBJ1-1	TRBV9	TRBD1	TGTGCCAGCAGCCCCCCCGGGACAGGGCCGAACACTGAAGCTTTCTTT	CASSPPGTGPNTEAFF
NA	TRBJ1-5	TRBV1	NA	TGCACCAGCAGCGCGGCCGGCAGCAATCAGCCCCAGCATTTT	CTSSAAGSNQPQHF
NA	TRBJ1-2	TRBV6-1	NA	TGTGCCAGCAGTGAAGGGCCCCTTCGGGGGGGCGGCTACACCTTC	CASSEGPLRGGGYTF
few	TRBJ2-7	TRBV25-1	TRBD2	TGTGCCAGCAGCGAGACTAGCGGCCACCTTTCCTACGAGCAGTACTTC	CASSETSGHLSYEQYF